These T cell receptor beta chains were read from a single sample in a study of blood T cell repertoires in COVID-19. Generated by immunoSEQ multiplex PCR, the TCRdb table keeps only in-frame clones and is missing some. The sample gives under 300,000 clones, 85% to 90% of which show up once; around 7.3% is in the top ten. The sequencing input was peripheral blood. Receptor source: an older woman with active or convalescent COVID-19. The CDR3 runs from the conserved cysteine through the conserved F or W. D genes are given only for firm matches. Only some rows state a clone size, as once, few, many or a class for expanded clones.

j_call clone_size d_call v_call cdr3_aa cdr3_nt
TRBJ2-1 NA NA TRBV5-1 CASSLNPTLAAAYNEQFF TGCGCCAGCAGCTTAAACCCGACTTTAGCGGCTGCCTACAATGAGCAGTTCTTC
TRBJ1-2 NA NA TRBV29-1 CSVENYRKYGYTF TGCAGCGTTGAAAATTACAGAAAGTATGGCTACACCTTC
TRBJ1-1 NA TRBD1 TRBV19 CASSMPGQGTEAFF TGTGCCAGTAGTATGCCGGGACAGGGGACTGAAGCTTTCTTT
TRBJ2-5 NA NA TRBV7-2 CASTLSETQYF TGTGCCAGCACCTTGTCTGAGACCCAGTACTTC
TRBJ1-5 NA TRBD1 TRBV19 CASSEDRGQPQHF TGTGCCAGTAGTGAGGACAGGGGGCAGCCCCAGCATTTT
TRBJ2-2 NA NA TRBV11-2 CASTSGLVYTGELFF TGTGCCAGCACCAGCGGATTAGTGTACACCGGGGAGCTGTTTTTT
TRBJ1-1 NA NA TRBV6-5 CASTEGGRGDFF TGTGCCAGCACCGAAGGGGGACGGGGGGATTTCTTT
TRBJ2-3 NA NA TRBV24-1 CATSWQGSTDTQYF TGTGCCACCAGTTGGCAGGGGAGCACAGATACGCAGTATTTT
TRBJ1-1 NA TRBD1 TRBV5-4 CASSLGTGTEAFF TGTGCCAGCAGTCTCGGGACAGGTACTGAAGCTTTCTTT
TRBJ2-7 once NA TRBV10-3 CAISGGTSSSYEQYF TGTGCCATCAGTGGCGGGACTTCCAGCTCCTACGAGCAGTACTTC
TRBJ2-5 NA NA TRBV27 CASRGFSGTQYF TGTGCCAGCAGGGGCTTCTCAGGGACCCAGTACTTC
TRBJ2-7 NA NA TRBV7-2 CASSLELGAFNEQYF TGTGCCAGCAGCTTAGAGCTGGGGGCATTTAACGAGCAGTACTTC
TRBJ2-2 NA TRBD1 TRBV5-1 CASSLGQGPGELFF TGCGCCAGCAGCTTGGGACAGGGGCCCGGGGAGCTGTTTTTT
TRBJ2-2 NA NA TRBV10-2 CASRDSELFF TGCGCCAGCCGGGACTCCGAGCTGTTTTTT
TRBJ2-3 NA NA TRBV5-1 CASSLGQPEADTQYF TGCGCCAGCAGCTTGGGACAGCCTGAGGCAGATACGCAGTATTTT
TRBJ2-1 NA TRBD2 TRBV9 CASSVALAGEQFF TGTGCCAGCAGCGTAGCCCTAGCGGGGGAGCAGTTCTTC
TRBJ2-1 NA TRBD2 TRBV11-2 CASSLAGGPSNEQFF TGTGCCAGCAGCCTAGCGGGGGGGCCCTCGAATGAGCAGTTCTTC
TRBJ2-7 NA TRBD1 TRBV4-2 CASSQDSQGAYEQYF TGTGCCAGCAGCCAAGACTCCCAGGGGGCTTACGAGCAGTACTTC
TRBJ1-1 NA NA TRBV5-1 CASSKGRGSEAFF TGCGCCAGCAGCAAAGGTAGGGGATCCGAAGCTTTCTTT
TRBJ1-3 NA NA TRBV4-3 CASSQDILSGNTIYF TGCGCCAGCAGCCAAGATATACTCTCTGGAAACACCATATATTTT
TRBJ1-6 NA NA TRBV6-5 CASSYSGSSNSPLHF TGTGCCAGCAGTTACTCGGGCAGTTCTAATTCACCCCTCCACTTT
TRBJ2-1 NA NA TRBV5-6 CASSSRVTYNEQFF TGTGCCAGCAGCTCCAGGGTTACCTACAATGAGCAGTTCTTC
TRBJ2-3 NA TRBD2 TRBV7-2 CASSLSGGVDTQYF TGTGCCAGCAGCCTTAGCGGGGGGGTAGATACGCAGTATTTT
TRBJ1-5 NA TRBD1 TRBV9 CASSVGTGSNQPQHF TGTGCCAGCAGCGTCGGGACAGGGAGCAATCAGCCCCAGCATTTT
TRBJ2-4 NA NA TRBV18 CASSIRGGNIQYF TGTGCCAGCTCAATCCGGGGTGGAAACATTCAGTACTTC
TRBJ1-2 NA NA TRBV5-4 CASSLTGMGYGYTF TGTGCCAGCAGCTTGACAGGAATGGGCTATGGCTACACCTTC
TRBJ1-2 NA NA TRBV4-1 CASSQREGLEGYTF TGCGCCAGCAGCCAAAGGGAGGGTTTGGAGGGCTACACCTTC
TRBJ1-5 few TRBD1 TRBV5-1 CASRSGTEDNQPQHF TGCGCCAGCAGATCCGGGACAGAAGACAATCAGCCCCAGCATTTT